Below, 20 T cell receptor beta chains from the same sample are listed, as sequenced in a study of T cell responses to AZD1222 COVID-19 vaccine. Clones were read by immunoSEQ multiplex PCR, and TCRdb kept only the in-frame ones, dropping some. The sample lists about 120,000 clones, 91% occurring once. Sequencing used peripheral blood, obtained on day 0 of AZD1222 vaccination. These receptors all stem from an adult in good health.

The chain links TRBV7-3 to TRBJ2-5; 8 nucleotides line up with TRBD1. The CDR3 sequence is 13 residues long. V was pared by 7 bases and J by 3 bases, with 4 bases of the junction left unmatched. Germline CDR1 reads SGHTA; CDR2 reads FQGTGA. The CDR3 DNA sequence: TGTGCCAGCAAGGCAGGGGGCGAAGAGACCCAGTACTTC. Translated: CASKAGGEETQYF.

This clone was counted once. The chain joins TRBV19 to TRBJ1-1, with TRBD1 matching over 12 bases. Germline trimming cut 7 bases from V and 4 bases from J; bases unmatched to any gene: 10. Germline lookup yields CDR1 LNHDA and CDR2 SQIVND (reference sequence). The CDR3 consists of 16 residues. The CDR3 loop is CASKQGTGGLGTEAFF. In DNA form, the CDR3 reads TGTGCCAGTAAACAGGGGACAGGGGGCCTGGGCACTGAAGCTTTCTTT.

The chain has TRBV9 and TRBJ1-1, with 7 positions matching TRBD1. The germline V gene encodes CDR1 SGDLS and CDR2 YYNGEE. The CDR3 contains 14 residues. J lost 2 bases, V lost 2 bases, and 3 bases had no gene match. The chain's CDR3 is CASSVGQTNTEAFF. The CDR3 DNA reads TGTGCCAGCAGCGTGGGACAGACCAACACTGAAGCTTTCTTT.

This rearrangement joins TRBV6-4 to TRBJ2-5; D unresolved. V gave up 7 bases and J gave up 5 bases, with 14 bases separating them. CDR3 length: 13 amino acids. Germline CDR1 reads MRHNA; CDR2 reads SNTAGT. The CDR3 sequence: CASNNPNVETQYF. Here the CDR3 DNA reads TGTGCCAGCAACAACCCGAATGTGGAGACCCAGTACTTC.

This clone was picked up one time. The CDR3 is CSGLAGSYNEQFF. Written as DNA, the CDR3 is TGCAGCGGACTAGCGGGGTCCTACAATGAGCAGTTCTTC. The chain carries TRBV29-1 and TRBJ2-1; TRBD2 agrees at 11 bases. The CDR3 is made up of 13 amino acids. With 7 bases clipped from V and 1 base from J, the junction kept 0 bases outside the gene matches. Germline values: CDR1 SQVTM, CDR2 ANQGSEA.

The chain is built from TRBV30 and TRBJ1-3; no clear D. V shed 3 bases and J shed 6 bases, with 18 bases lying between them. Germline CDR1 is GTSNPN and CDR2 is SVGIG (reference sequence). The CDR3 has 15 amino acids. The CDR3 DNA sequence: TGTGCCTGGAGCCAATCCCCGGGGTCGGCAAACACCATATATTTT. Translating it yields CAWSQSPGSANTIYF. The full variable domain, its missing parts supplied by reference TRBV30 and TRBJ1-3, is SQTIHQWPATLVQPVGSPLSLECTVEGTSNPNLYWYRQAAGRGLQLLFYSVGIGQISSEVPQNLSASRPQDRQFILSSKKLLLSDSGFYLCAWSQSPGSANTIYFGEGSWLTVV.

The chain is built from TRBV7-9 and TRBJ2-3, with 11 nucleotides matching TRBD2. The germline gives CDR1 SEHNR, CDR2 FQNEAQ (reference sequence). CDR3 length: 14 residues. The V gene end was trimmed by 3 bases and the J gene end by 5 bases; junction bases not matched to a gene: 1. In nucleotides, the CDR3 is TGTGCCAGCAGCTTCCTAGCGGGAGGAGATACGCAGTATTTT. Protein product: CASSFLAGGDTQYF. Supplemented by reference TRBV7-9 and TRBJ2-3, the full variable domain reads DTGVSQNPRHKITKRGQNVTFRCDPISEHNRLYWYRQTLGQGPEFLTYFQNEAQLEKSRLLSDRFSAERPKGSFSTLEIQRTEQGDSAMYLCASSFLAGGDTQYFGPGTRLTVL.

The chain links TRBV19 to TRBJ1-6, with D perhaps matching TRBD1 (5 bases). Trimming took off 0 bases at V and 2 bases at J, with 14 bases between the two ends. The CDR3 is 18 residues long. The germline V gene has CDR1 LNHDA and CDR2 SQIVND (reference sequence). CDR3 residues: CASSIDPRKGPYNSPLHF. For the CDR3, the DNA is TGTGCCAGTAGTATAGATCCCCGAAAGGGGCCCTATAATTCACCCCTCCACTTT.

This clone is a singleton in its sample. V is TRBV5-1 and J is TRBJ1-5; D is perhaps TRBD1 (6 bases). Germline CDR1 reads SGHRS; CDR2 reads YFSETQ. Trimming took 2 bases from V and 8 from J, leaving 11 bases between them. This CDR3 has 13 amino acids. The DNA of the CDR3 is TGCGCCAGCAGCTTAGACAGGCAGGAGCCCCAGCATTTT. This translates into CASSLDRQEPQHF.

The V call is TRBV18, the J call TRBJ1-5, with D unclear. V shed 1 base and J shed 0 bases, with 7 bases lying between them. This CDR3 is built from 15 residues. Germline CDR1 KGHSH, CDR2 LQKENI. The CDR3: CASSPLADSNQPQHF. The DNA for the CDR3 is TGTGCCAGCTCACCACTGGCAGATAGCAATCAGCCCCAGCATTTT.

This clone was seen more than once but under ten times. V and J are TRBV2 and TRBJ2-1, with D possibly matching TRBD1 (5 bases). Between the trimmed V and J ends, which lost 6 bases and 11 bases, there was a span of 8 bases. From germline, CDR1 is SNHLY and CDR2 FYNNEI. The length of the CDR3 is 10 residues. The CDR3 nucleotides are TGTGCCAGCAGGACAGCCCAGCAGTTCTTC. Translation: CASRTAQQFF. The variable domain in full, with the rest retrieved from reference TRBV2 and TRBJ2-1, is EPEVTQTPSHQVTQMGQEVILRCVPISNHLYFYWYRQILGQKVEFLVSFYNNEISEKSEIFDDQFSVERPDGSNFTLKIRSTKLEDSAMYFCASRTAQQFFGPGTRLTVL.

V is TRBV19 and J is TRBJ1-2, with no clear D. Per germline, CDR1 LNHDA and CDR2 SQIVND (reference sequence). V was trimmed by 5 bases and J by 2 bases, leaving 15 bases between them. The CDR3 length is 15 residues. The CDR3 nucleotides read TGTGCCAGTAGTCTAAATCGGGCCGCAAACTATGGCTACACCTTC. Protein product: CASSLNRAANYGYTF.

This clone has more than one count but fewer than ten. This chain links TRBV4-1 with TRBJ1-5, with D unresolved. This CDR3 contains 14 residues. Trimming left V 0 bases short and J 7 bases short, with 10 bases between. CDR1 is MGHRA and CDR2 is YSYEKL in the germline V gene. CDR3 coding DNA: TGCGCCAGCAGCCAAGATTCTTTTAGCCAGCCCCAGCATTTT. Translation gives CASSQDSFSQPQHF.

The chain uses TRBV30 and TRBJ1-5; a weak D match, TRBD1 (5 bases). V lost 2 bases and J lost 0, with 11 bases in between. The CDR3 consists of 15 residues. CDR1 and CDR2 from the germline V gene are GTSNPN and SVGIG (reference sequence). In nucleotides, the CDR3 is TGTGCCTGGAGTAGAGGGACGGATAGCAATCAGCCCCAGCATTTT. This encodes CAWSRGTDSNQPQHF.

The chain uses TRBV10-3 and TRBJ2-1; 11 bases align to TRBD2. V was clipped by 3 bases and J by 5 bases; unmatched bases: 6. The CDR3 totals 16 residues. Per germline, CDR1 ENHRY and CDR2 SYGVKD. Written as DNA, the CDR3 is TGTGCCATCAGTGAATCGGGACTAGCGGTTGACAATGAGCAGTTCTTC. Encoded protein: CAISESGLAVDNEQFF.

The gene calls are TRBV27 and TRBJ2-6; D is undetermined. The V end lost 4 bases, the J end lost 0 bases, and 4 bases lay between the germline ends. The CDR3 spans 14 residues. From germline, CDR1 is MNHEY and CDR2 SMNVEV (reference sequence). The DNA for the CDR3 is TGTGCCAGCAGTTCCTTCTCTGGGGCCAACGTCCTGACTTTC. This encodes CASSSFSGANVLTF.

The genes are TRBV19 and TRBJ1-1; D gene ambiguous. The germline CDR1 and CDR2 sequences are LNHDA and SQIVND (reference sequence). This CDR3 spans 15 amino acids. Trimming took off 7 bases at V and 0 bases at J, with 15 bases between the two ends. The CDR3, as DNA: TGTGCCAGTACCCCGTGGGTCGGGGTGAACACTGAAGCTTTCTTT. It codes for CASTPWVGVNTEAFF.

Worth noting for this clone: One junction end does not reproduce the germline sequence, and a read error may be involved. The chain carries TRBV5-5 and TRBJ1-5; D gene unclear. The CDR3 has 13 amino acids. CDR1 SGHKS and CDR2 YYEKEE come from the germline V gene (reference sequence). The CDR3 spells CASSSGPNRPQHF. The CDR3 nucleotides read TGTGCCAGCAGCTCCGGACCTAATCGGCCCCAGCATTTT. Using reference TRBV5-5 and TRBJ1-5 for the parts outside the CDR3, the full variable domain is DAGVTQSPTHLIKTRGQQVTLRCSPISGHKSVSWYQQVLGQGPQFIFQYYEKEERGRGNFPDRFSARQFPNYSSELNVNALLLGDSALYLCASSSGPNRPQHFGDGTRLSIL.

This clone was picked up one time. The chain recombines TRBV6-1 with TRBJ1-2; 9 positions agree with TRBD1. V lost 0 bases to trimming and J lost 1 base; unmatched junction nucleotides: 6. This CDR3 is 17 amino acids long. The germline CDR1 and CDR2 sequences are MNHNS and SASEGT. The CDR3 coding sequence is TGTGCCAGCAGTGAAGCCTCATGGGGACAGGGTAACTATGGCTACACCTTC. It translates to CASSEASWGQGNYGYTF.

This chain links TRBV9 with TRBJ1-6; D not resolved. Germline CDR1 SGDLS, CDR2 YYNGEE. The CDR3 covers 12 residues. Trimming took off 1 base at V and 5 bases at J, with 1 base between the two ends. CDR3 nucleotides: TGTGCCAGCAGCGTAAATAATTCACCCCTCCACTTT. This translates into CASSVNNSPLHF.